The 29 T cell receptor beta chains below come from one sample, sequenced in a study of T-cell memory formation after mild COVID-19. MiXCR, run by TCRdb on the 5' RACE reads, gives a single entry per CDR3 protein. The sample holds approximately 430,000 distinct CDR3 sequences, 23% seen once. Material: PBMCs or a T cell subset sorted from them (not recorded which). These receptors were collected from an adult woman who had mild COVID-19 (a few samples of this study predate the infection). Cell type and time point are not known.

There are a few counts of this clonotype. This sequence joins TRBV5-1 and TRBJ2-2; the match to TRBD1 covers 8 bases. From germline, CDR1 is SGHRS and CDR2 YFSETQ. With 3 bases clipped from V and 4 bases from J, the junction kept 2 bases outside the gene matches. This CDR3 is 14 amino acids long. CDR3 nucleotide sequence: TGCGCCAGCAGCTGGGACAGGTCCACCGGGGAGCTGTTTTTT. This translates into CASSWDRSTGELFF.

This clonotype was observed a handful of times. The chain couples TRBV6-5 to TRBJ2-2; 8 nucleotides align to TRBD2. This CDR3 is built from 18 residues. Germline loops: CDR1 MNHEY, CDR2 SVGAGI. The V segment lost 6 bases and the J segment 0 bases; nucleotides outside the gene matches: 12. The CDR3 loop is CASSPPPSTSANTGELFF. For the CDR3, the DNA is TGTGCCAGCAGCCCCCCTCCCTCGACTAGCGCGAACACCGGGGAGCTGTTTTTT.

This CDR3 is CASSSMTGEGYEQYF. The CDR3 DNA follows: TGCGCCAGCAGCTCCATGACAGGGGAAGGCTACGAGCAGTACTTC. The V and J genes are TRBV5-1 and TRBJ2-7, with 8 bases identical to TRBD1. Germline V gene lookup returns CDR1 SGHRS and CDR2 YFSETQ. V gave up 3 bases and J gave up 3 bases; unmatched junction bases: 8. The CDR3 has 15 amino acids.

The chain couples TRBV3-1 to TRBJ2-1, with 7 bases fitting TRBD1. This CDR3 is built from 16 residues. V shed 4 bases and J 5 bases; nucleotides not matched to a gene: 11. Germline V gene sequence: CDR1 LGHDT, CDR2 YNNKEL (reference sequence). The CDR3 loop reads CASSRGRDSLHNEQFF. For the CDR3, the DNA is TGTGCCAGCAGCCGGGGCCGGGACAGTCTGCACAATGAGCAGTTCTTC.

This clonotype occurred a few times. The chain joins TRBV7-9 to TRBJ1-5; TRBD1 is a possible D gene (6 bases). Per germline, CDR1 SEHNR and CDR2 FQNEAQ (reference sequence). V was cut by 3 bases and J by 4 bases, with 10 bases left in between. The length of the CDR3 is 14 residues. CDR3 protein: CASSLGAENQPQHF. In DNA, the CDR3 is TGTGCCAGCAGCTTGGGGGCGGAAAATCAGCCCCAGCATTTT.

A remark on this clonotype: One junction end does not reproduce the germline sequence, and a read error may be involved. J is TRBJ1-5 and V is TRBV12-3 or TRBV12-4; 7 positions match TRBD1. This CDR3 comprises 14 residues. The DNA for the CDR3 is TGTGCCAGCAGTACGGACAGGAGCTATCAGCCACAGCATTTT. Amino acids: CASSTDRSYQPQHF.

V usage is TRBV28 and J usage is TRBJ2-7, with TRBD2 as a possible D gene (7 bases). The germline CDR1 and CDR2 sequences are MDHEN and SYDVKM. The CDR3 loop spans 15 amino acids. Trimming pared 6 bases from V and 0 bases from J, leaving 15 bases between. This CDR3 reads CASRGGAGYSYEQYF. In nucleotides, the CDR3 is TGTGCCAGCAGGGGGGGGGCAGGCTACTCCTACGAGCAGTACTTC.

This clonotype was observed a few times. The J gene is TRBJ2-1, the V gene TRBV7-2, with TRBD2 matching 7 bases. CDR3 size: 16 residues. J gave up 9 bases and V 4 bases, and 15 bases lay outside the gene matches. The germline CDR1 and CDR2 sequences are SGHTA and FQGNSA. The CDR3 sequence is CASSSNTGLSTSEQFF. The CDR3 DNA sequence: TGTGCCAGCAGCTCCAACACGGGACTATCTACGAGTGAGCAGTTCTTC.

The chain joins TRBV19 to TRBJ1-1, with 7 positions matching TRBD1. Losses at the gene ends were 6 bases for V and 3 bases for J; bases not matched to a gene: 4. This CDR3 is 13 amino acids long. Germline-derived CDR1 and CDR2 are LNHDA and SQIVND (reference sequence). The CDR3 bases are TGTGCCAGTAGCGTAGACAGGGACACTGAAGCTTTCTTT. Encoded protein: CASSVDRDTEAFF.

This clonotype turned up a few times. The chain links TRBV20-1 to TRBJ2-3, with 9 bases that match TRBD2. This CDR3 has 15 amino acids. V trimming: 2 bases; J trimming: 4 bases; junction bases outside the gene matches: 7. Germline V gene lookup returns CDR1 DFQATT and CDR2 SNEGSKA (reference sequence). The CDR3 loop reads CSARILLAGSDTQYF. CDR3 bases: TGCAGTGCTAGAATCCTTCTAGCGGGGTCAGATACGCAGTATTTT.

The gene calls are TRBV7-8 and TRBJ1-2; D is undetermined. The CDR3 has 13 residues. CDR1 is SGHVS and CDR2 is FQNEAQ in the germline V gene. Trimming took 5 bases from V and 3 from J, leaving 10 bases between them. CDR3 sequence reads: CASSQTVDYGYTF. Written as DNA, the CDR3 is TGTGCCAGCAGCCAGACCGTGGACTATGGCTACACCTTC.

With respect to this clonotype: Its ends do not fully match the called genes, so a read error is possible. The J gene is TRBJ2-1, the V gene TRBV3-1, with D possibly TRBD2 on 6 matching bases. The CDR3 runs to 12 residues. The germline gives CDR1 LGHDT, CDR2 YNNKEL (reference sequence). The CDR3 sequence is CASSQDSSAPLF. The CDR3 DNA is TGTGCCAGCAGCCAAGATTCTAGCGCTCCGCTCTTC.

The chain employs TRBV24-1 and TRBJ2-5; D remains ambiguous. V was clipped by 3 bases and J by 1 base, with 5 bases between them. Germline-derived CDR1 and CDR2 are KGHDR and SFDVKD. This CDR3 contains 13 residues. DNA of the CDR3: TGTGCCACCAGTGATGCCCCCCAAGAGACCCAGTACTTC. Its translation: CATSDAPQETQYF.

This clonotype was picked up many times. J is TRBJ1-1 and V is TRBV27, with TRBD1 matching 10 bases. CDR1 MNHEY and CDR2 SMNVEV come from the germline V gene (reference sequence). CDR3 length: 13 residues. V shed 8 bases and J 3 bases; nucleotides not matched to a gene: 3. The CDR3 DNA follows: TGTGCCAGCGGGGACAGGGGTTACACTGAAGCTTTCTTT. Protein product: CASGDRGYTEAFF.

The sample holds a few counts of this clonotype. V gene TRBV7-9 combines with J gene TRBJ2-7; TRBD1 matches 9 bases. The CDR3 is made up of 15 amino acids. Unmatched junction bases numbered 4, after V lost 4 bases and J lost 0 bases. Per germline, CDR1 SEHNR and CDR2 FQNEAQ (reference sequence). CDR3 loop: CASSSRDRDSYEQYF. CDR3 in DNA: TGTGCCAGCAGCTCCCGGGACAGGGACTCCTACGAGCAGTACTTC. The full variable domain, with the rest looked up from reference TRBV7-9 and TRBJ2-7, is DTGVSQNPRHKITKRGQNVTFRCDPISEHNRLYWYRQTLGQGPEFLTYFQNEAQLEKSRLLSDRFSAERPKGSFSTLEIQRTEQGDSAMYLCASSSRDRDSYEQYFGPGTRLTVT.

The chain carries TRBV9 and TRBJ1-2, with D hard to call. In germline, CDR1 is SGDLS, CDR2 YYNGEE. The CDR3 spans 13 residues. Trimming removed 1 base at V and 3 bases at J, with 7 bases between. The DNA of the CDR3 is TGTGCCAGCAGCGTAACATCCGACTATGGCTACACCTTC. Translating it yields CASSVTSDYGYTF.

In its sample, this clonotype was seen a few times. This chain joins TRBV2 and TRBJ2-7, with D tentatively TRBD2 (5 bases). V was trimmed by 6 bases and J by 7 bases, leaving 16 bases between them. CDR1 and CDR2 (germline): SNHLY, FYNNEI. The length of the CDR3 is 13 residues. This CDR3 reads CASRSGSSGEQYF. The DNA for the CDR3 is TGTGCCAGCAGGAGTGGGAGTTCGGGTGAGCAGTACTTC.

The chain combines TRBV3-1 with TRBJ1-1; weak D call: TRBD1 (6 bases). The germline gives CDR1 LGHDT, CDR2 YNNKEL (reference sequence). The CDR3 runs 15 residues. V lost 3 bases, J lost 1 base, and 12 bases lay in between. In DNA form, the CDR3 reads TGTGCCAGCAGCCACCCCGGGACAAAGAACACTGAAGCTTTCTTT. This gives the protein CASSHPGTKNTEAFF.

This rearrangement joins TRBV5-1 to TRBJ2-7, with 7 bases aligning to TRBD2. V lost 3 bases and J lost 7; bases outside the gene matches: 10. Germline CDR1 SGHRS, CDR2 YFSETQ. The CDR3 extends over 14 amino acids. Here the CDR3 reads CASSSEPSGLEQYF. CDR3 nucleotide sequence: TGCGCCAGCAGCTCCGAGCCTAGCGGACTGGAGCAGTACTTC.

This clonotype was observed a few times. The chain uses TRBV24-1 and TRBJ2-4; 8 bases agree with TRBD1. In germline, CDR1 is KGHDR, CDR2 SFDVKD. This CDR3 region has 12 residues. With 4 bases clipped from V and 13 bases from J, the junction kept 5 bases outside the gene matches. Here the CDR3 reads CATSDQRQGQYF. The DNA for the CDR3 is TGTGCCACCAGTGACCAACGACAGGGGCAGTACTTC.

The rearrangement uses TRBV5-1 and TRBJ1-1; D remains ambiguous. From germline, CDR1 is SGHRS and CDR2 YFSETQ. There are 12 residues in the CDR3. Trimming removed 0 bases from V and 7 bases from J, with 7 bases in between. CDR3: CASSLDAFEAFF. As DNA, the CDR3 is TGCGCCAGCAGCTTGGATGCCTTTGAAGCTTTCTTT.

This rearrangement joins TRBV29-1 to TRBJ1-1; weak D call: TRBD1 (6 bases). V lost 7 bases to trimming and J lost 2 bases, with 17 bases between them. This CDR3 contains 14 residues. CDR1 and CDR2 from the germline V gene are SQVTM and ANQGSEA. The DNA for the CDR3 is TGCAGCGCTCCTTCGGACAGTCACAACACTGAAGCTTTCTTT. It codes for CSAPSDSHNTEAFF.

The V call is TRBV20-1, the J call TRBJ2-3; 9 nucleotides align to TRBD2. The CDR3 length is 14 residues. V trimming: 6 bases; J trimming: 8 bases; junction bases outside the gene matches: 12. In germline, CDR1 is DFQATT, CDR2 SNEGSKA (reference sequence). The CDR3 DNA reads TGCAGTGCGGGGGAGGCTAGCGGGATCGGTACGCAGTATTTT. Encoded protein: CSAGEASGIGTQYF.

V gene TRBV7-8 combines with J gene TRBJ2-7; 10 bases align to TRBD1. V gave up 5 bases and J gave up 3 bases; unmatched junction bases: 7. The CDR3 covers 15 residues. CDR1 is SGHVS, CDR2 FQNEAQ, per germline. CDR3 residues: CASSPPGDRGYEQYF. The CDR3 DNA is TGTGCCAGCAGCCCGCCCGGGGACAGGGGCTACGAGCAGTACTTC. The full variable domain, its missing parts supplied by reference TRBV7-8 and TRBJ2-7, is GAGVSQSPRYKVAKRGQDVALRCDPISGHVSLFWYQQALGQGPEFLTYFQNEAQLDKSGLPSDRFFAERPEGSVSTLKIQRTQQEDSAVYLCASSPPGDRGYEQYFGPGTRLTVT.

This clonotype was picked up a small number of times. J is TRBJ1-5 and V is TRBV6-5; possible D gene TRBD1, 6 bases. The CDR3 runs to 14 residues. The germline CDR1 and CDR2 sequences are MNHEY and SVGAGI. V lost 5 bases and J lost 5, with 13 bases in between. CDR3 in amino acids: CASSPQGPDQPQHF. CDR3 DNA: TGTGCCAGCAGTCCCCAGGGGCCGGATCAGCCCCAGCATTTT.

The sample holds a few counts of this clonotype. CDR3 DNA sequence: TGTGCCACCTCGAATCCTCCCGCGGTACCTGCATTGGATACGCAGTATTTT. Its translation: CATSNPPAVPALDTQYF. This chain joins TRBV25-1 and TRBJ2-3; D unresolved. CDR3 length: 17 residues. From germline, CDR1 is MGHDK and CDR2 SYGVNS. V lost 10 bases to trimming and J lost 6 bases, with 29 bases between them.

The CDR3 bases are TGCGCCAGCAGCTTACAGTCAGAGACCCAGTACTTC. This translates into CASSLQSETQYF. The V gene is TRBV5-1, the J gene TRBJ2-5; D is unresolved. Germline CDR1 SGHRS, CDR2 YFSETQ. The CDR3 runs to 12 residues. The V and J ends lost 2 bases and 4 bases respectively, with 6 bases between them.

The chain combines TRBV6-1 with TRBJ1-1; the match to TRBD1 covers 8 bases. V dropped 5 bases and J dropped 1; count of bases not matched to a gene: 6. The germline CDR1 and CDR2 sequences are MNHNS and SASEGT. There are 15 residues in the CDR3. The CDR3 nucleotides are TGTGCCAGCAGTAAATGGGACAGGCCGAACACTGAAGCTTTCTTT. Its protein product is CASSKWDRPNTEAFF.

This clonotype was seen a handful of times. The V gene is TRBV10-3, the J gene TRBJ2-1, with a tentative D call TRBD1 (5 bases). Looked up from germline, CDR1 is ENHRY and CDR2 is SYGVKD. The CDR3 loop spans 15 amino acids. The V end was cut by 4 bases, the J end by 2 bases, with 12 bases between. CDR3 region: CAISGPRAAYNEQFF. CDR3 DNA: TGTGCCATCAGTGGCCCCAGGGCCGCCTACAATGAGCAGTTCTTC.